These 20 T cell receptor beta chains were sequenced from one sample in a study of cytomegalovirus exposure and HLA in healthy donors. It was with 60 Vbeta and 13 Jbeta primers that the PCR ran. Here immunoSEQ multiplex PCR was the method, and the copy in TCRdb shows in-frame clones only, minus some. The clone table shows around 200,000 clones, with the ten largest holding about 0.8%. The sample consisted of PBMCs. The receptor set was obtained from a woman aged 18-30 years in good health and CMV-seropositive.

V usage is TRBV5-4 and J usage is TRBJ2-4; 9 nucleotides align to TRBD2. Germline assignment: CDR1 SGHNT and CDR2 YYREEE (reference sequence). The CDR3 runs to 17 residues. V was clipped by 0 bases and J by 0 bases; unmatched bases: 4. The CDR3 loop is CASSLDPSGVAKNIQYF. The CDR3 region has the DNA TGTGCCAGCAGCTTGGATCCTAGCGGGGTAGCCAAAAACATTCAGTACTTC.

This rearrangement joins TRBV2 to TRBJ2-3, with D perhaps TRBD1 (5 bases). The CDR3 runs 14 residues. Germline-derived CDR1 and CDR2 are SNHLY and FYNNEI. Trimming cost V 4 bases and J 0 bases, with 8 bases left between them. CDR3 residues: CASSVGHSTDTQYF. In DNA, the CDR3 is TGTGCCAGCAGTGTTGGACACAGCACAGATACGCAGTATTTT.

The genes are TRBV7-2 and TRBJ1-2, with 8 bases that match TRBD1. The CDR3 contains 15 residues. Germline V gene lookup returns CDR1 SGHTA and CDR2 FQGNSA. V trimming: 1 base; J trimming: 6 bases; junction bases outside the gene matches: 7. CDR3 region: CASSLVFRGQDGYTF. CDR3 nucleotide sequence: TGTGCCAGCAGCTTAGTTTTCAGGGGGCAGGATGGCTACACCTTC.

V usage is TRBV18 and J usage is TRBJ2-3; 13 nucleotides match TRBD2. Germline CDR1 and CDR2: KGHSH and LQKENI. Trimming cost V 8 bases and J 1 base; bases outside gene matches: 0. The CDR3 length is 14 residues. The CDR3 DNA reads as TGTGCCAGCGGACTAGCGGGAGGCACAGATACGCAGTATTTT. It is translated as CASGLAGGTDTQYF.

The V gene is TRBV5-1, the J gene TRBJ2-5, with D uncertain. The V end was cut by 1 base, the J end by 1 base, with 5 bases between. There are 13 residues in the CDR3. Germline lookup yields CDR1 SGHRS and CDR2 YFSETQ. CDR3 loop: CASSLTVQETQYF. CDR3 DNA sequence: TGCGCCAGCAGCTTGACAGTCCAAGAGACCCAGTACTTC.

The chain uses TRBV5-6 and TRBJ1-2; TRBD1 is a possible D gene (6 bases). The CDR3 covers 14 residues. Germline V CDR1 and CDR2: SGHDT, YYEEEE. V was cut by 0 bases and J by 0 bases, with 6 bases left in between. CDR3 DNA: TGTGCCAGCAGCTTGGGACAGGCTAACTATGGCTACACCTTC. Its translation is CASSLGQANYGYTF.

The V gene is TRBV4-3, the J gene TRBJ1-2; D is possibly TRBD1 (6 bases). The germline CDR1 and CDR2 sequences are LGHNA and YSLEER. The CDR3 extends over 17 amino acids. V was pared by 4 bases and J by 1 base, with 19 bases between. CDR3 residues: CASSPAGWDIGNYGYTF. CDR3 DNA: TGCGCCAGCAGCCCAGCTGGCTGGGACATCGGTAACTATGGCTACACCTTC.

The V call is TRBV5-4, the J call TRBJ2-7, with a weak D call TRBD1 (5 bases). This CDR3 comprises 13 residues. Trimming shortened V by 1 base and J by 3 bases, and 8 bases separated the two germline ends. The germline V gene has CDR1 SGHNT and CDR2 YYREEE (reference sequence). Here the CDR3 reads CASSLRQNYEQYF. As DNA, the CDR3 is TGTGCCAGCAGCTTGAGACAGAACTACGAGCAGTACTTC.

The chain links TRBV7-2 to TRBJ2-1; TRBD1 is a possible D gene (5 bases). Looked up from germline, CDR1 is SGHTA and CDR2 is FQGNSA. This CDR3 spans 17 amino acids. The V and J ends lost 2 bases and 0 bases respectively, with 14 bases between them. For the CDR3, the DNA is TGTGCCAGCAGCTTAACAGGTTCCGAAAGCTCCTACAATGAGCAGTTCTTC. This sequence encodes CASSLTGSESSYNEQFF.

The chain couples TRBV19 to TRBJ1-1, with 7 bases matching TRBD1. J was trimmed by 3 bases and V by 0 bases; bases with no gene match: 1. The CDR3 has 14 amino acids. The germline V gene encodes CDR1 LNHDA and CDR2 SQIVND (reference sequence). CDR3 loop: CASSIEGQYTEAFF. The CDR3 nucleotides are TGTGCCAGTAGTATAGAGGGACAGTACACTGAAGCTTTCTTT.

On this clone itself: The junction departs from germline at one end; a sequencing error may be responsible. This same CDR3 is encoded by further DNA sequences in the sample. The chain has TRBV18 and TRBJ1-1; maybe TRBD1 (5 bases). The length of the CDR3 is 18 residues. Looked up from germline, CDR1 is KGHSH and CDR2 is LQKENI. As DNA, the CDR3 is TGTGCCAGCTCACCTAGGGCGGACGCTCGGGAGGTGGACACTGAAGCCTTCTTT. It is translated as CASSPRADAREVDTEAFF. Looking up the rest from reference TRBV18 and TRBJ1-1 gives the full variable domain: NAGVMQNPRHLVRRRGQEARLRCSPMKGHSHVYWYRQLPEEGLKFMVYLQKENIIDESGMPKERFSAEFPKEGPSILRIQQVVRGDSAAYFCASSPRADAREVDTEAFFGQGTRLTVV.

The J gene is TRBJ1-2, the V gene TRBV7-9; a weak D match, TRBD1 (6 bases). V gave up 3 bases and J gave up 7 bases, with 15 bases separating them. Germline loops: CDR1 SEHNR, CDR2 FQNEAQ (reference sequence). This CDR3 contains 14 residues. The CDR3 DNA is TGTGCCAGCAGCTTGTCGGGGGGCGCGTTTGGCTACACCTTC. It translates to CASSLSGGAFGYTF.

The rearrangement links TRBV19 to TRBJ1-3; 7 nucleotides match TRBD1. The CDR3 length is 15 residues. J was trimmed by 0 bases and V by 8 bases; bases with no gene match: 7. Germline V gene lookup returns CDR1 LNHDA and CDR2 SQIVND (reference sequence). The CDR3 region has the DNA TGTGCCAGTGGGACAGCTCTTTACTCTGGAAACACCATATATTTT. Encoded protein: CASGTALYSGNTIYF. Full variable domain (missing parts from reference TRBV19 and TRBJ1-3): DGGITQSPKYLFRKEGQNVTLSCEQNLNHDAMYWYRQDPGQGLRLIYYSQIVNDFQKGDIAEGYSVSREKKESFPLTVTSAQKNPTAFYLCASGTALYSGNTIYFGEGSWLTVV.

The chain combines TRBV4-3 with TRBJ2-1; 10 positions agree with TRBD2. Looked up from germline, CDR1 is LGHNA and CDR2 is YSLEER. The CDR3 contains 15 residues. With 4 bases clipped from V and 4 bases from J, the junction kept 4 bases outside the gene matches. This CDR3 reads CASSPGLAAYNEQFF. The CDR3, as DNA: TGCGCCAGCAGCCCAGGACTAGCGGCTTACAATGAGCAGTTCTTC.

The chain uses TRBV5-5 and TRBJ1-3; D not certain. The CDR3 is 14 amino acids. The V end was cut by 2 bases, the J end by 6 bases, with 12 bases between. Germline CDR1 reads SGHKS; CDR2 reads YYEKEE (reference sequence). CDR3 in DNA: TGTGCCAGCAGCTTTAAGAGTGGAGAAAACACCATATATTTT. It specifies CASSFKSGENTIYF.

The rearrangement links TRBV10-2 to TRBJ1-6; 10 positions match TRBD1. J gave up 4 bases and V 6 bases, and 3 bases lay outside the gene matches. The CDR3 contains 15 residues. Germline V gene sequence: CDR1 WSHSY, CDR2 SAAADI. CDR3: CASSPGQGYNSPLHF. The CDR3 coding sequence is TGCGCCAGCAGCCCGGGACAGGGGTATAATTCACCCCTCCACTTT.

Concerning this clone: Other DNA sequences in this specimen translate into the identical CDR3. V gene TRBV5-1 combines with J gene TRBJ1-1; D remains unclear. The V end lost 0 bases, the J end lost 0 bases, and 9 bases lay between the germline ends. The CDR3 totals 15 residues. The V gene's germline CDR1 is SGHRS and CDR2 YFSETQ. The CDR3 nucleotides read TGCGCCAGCAGCTTGGCTGGAGGGATGAACACTGAAGCTTTCTTT. As protein: CASSLAGGMNTEAFF.

The chain links TRBV19 to TRBJ1-5, with 9 bases lining up with TRBD1. CDR1 and CDR2 (germline): LNHDA, SQIVND (reference sequence). With 6 bases clipped from V and 0 bases from J, the junction kept 18 bases outside the gene matches. The CDR3 contains 20 residues. The CDR3 region is CASSPRGQGYQEDSNQPQHF. In DNA form, the CDR3 reads TGTGCCAGTAGCCCACGAGGACAGGGGTATCAAGAGGATAGCAATCAGCCCCAGCATTTT.

The rearrangement links TRBV5-5 to TRBJ2-7, with unresolved D. The CDR3 consists of 15 residues. V gave up 0 bases and J gave up 6 bases, with 16 bases separating them. Germline lookup yields CDR1 SGHKS and CDR2 YYEKEE (reference sequence). The CDR3 loop reads CASSLEIEVLLEQYF. The DNA of the CDR3 is TGTGCCAGCAGCTTGGAAATAGAAGTGCTCCTCGAGCAGTACTTC.

Written as DNA, the CDR3 is TGTGCCAGCTCACCTCCGACTAGCGGAGTTAAATTAGTCGAGCAGTACTTC. Translated: CASSPPTSGVKLVEQYF. The chain joins TRBV18 to TRBJ2-7; 9 nucleotides agree with TRBD2. V shed 3 bases and J 6 bases; nucleotides not matched to a gene: 15. This CDR3 region has 17 residues. Germline CDR1 KGHSH, CDR2 LQKENI.